This T cell receptor beta chain was identified in a study of T cells in women clearing cervical HPV infection. Remarks on this clone: With the read ending 3 residues before the CDR3 end, the germline J gene is used to fill in that end.

Trimming took 5 bases from V and 6 from J, leaving 14 bases between them. In germline, CDR1 is SEHNR, CDR2 FQNEAQ (reference sequence). The CDR3 totals 13 residues. Average input was roughly 1,100 ng genomic DNA for immunoSEQ TCR beta CDR3 amplification. The table came from immunoSEQ multiplex PCR; TCRdb's copy has only in-frame clones and leaves some out. The specimen's table records some 26,000 clones. This TCR was sampled from a woman between 18 and 70 years old with a cervical HPV16 infection that either progressed to CIN3+ or cleared (not recorded which). The chain is built from TRBV7-9 and TRBJ2-7; D perhaps matches TRBD2 (6 bases). Sequencing was performed on blood buffy coat. The sequenced CDR3 bases are TGTGCCAGCAGCCGCGGGGACTCCATCGAG. Protein: CASSRGDSIE. The entire CDR3 reads CASSRGDSIEQYF.